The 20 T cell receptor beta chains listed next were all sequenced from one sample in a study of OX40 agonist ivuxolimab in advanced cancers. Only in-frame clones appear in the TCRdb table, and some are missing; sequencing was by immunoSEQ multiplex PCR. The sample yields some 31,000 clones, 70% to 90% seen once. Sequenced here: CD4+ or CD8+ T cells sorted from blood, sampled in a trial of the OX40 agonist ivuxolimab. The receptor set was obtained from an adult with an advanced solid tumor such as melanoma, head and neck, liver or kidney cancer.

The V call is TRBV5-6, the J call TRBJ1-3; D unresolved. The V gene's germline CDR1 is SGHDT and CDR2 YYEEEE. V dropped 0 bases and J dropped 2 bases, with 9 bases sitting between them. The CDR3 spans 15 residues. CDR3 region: CASSLAKQTGNTIYF. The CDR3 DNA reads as TGTGCCAGCAGCTTGGCCAAGCAGACTGGAAACACCATATATTTT.

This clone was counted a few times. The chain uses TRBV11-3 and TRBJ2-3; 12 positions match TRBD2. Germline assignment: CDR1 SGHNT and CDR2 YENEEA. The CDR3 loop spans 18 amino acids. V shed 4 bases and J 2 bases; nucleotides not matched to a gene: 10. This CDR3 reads CASSSRLAGDGVTDTQYF. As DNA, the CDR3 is TGTGCCAGCAGCTCCCGACTAGCGGGAGATGGGGTCACAGATACGCAGTATTTT.

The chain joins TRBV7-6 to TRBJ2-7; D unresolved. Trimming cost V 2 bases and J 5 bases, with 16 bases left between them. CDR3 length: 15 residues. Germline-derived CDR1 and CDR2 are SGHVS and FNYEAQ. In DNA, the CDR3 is TGTGCCAGCAGCTTACTGCCTATCATTTCGGACGAGCAGTACTTC. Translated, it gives CASSLLPIISDEQYF.

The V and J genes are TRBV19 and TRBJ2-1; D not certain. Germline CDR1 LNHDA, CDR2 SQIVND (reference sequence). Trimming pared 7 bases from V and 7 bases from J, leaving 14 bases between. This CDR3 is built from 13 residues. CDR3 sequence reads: CASNPTPSNEQFF. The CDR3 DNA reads TGTGCCAGTAACCCTACCCCTAGTAATGAGCAGTTCTTC. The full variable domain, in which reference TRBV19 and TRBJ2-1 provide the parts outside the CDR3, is DGGITQSPKYLFRKEGQNVTLSCEQNLNHDAMYWYRQDPGQGLRLIYYSQIVNDFQKGDIAEGYSVSREKKESFPLTVTSAQKNPTAFYLCASNPTPSNEQFFGPGTRLTVL.

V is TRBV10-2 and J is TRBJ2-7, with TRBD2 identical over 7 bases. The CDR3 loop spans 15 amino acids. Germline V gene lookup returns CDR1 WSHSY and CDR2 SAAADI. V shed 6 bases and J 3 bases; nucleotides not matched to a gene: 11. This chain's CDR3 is CASRLGLGRNYEQYF. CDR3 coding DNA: TGCGCCAGCAGGCTAGGACTAGGAAGGAACTACGAGCAGTACTTC.

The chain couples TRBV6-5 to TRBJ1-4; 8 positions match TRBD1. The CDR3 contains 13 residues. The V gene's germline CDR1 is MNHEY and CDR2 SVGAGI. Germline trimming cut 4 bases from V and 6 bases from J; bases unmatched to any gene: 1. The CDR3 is CASSLTGDEKLFF. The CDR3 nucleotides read TGTGCCAGCAGTTTGACAGGGGATGAAAAACTGTTTTTT.

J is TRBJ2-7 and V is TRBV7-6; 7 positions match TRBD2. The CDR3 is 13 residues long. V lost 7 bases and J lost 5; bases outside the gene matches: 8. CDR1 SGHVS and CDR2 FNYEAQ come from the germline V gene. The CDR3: CASTAIAGHEQYF. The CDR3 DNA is TGTGCCAGCACAGCTATAGCGGGCCACGAGCAGTACTTC.

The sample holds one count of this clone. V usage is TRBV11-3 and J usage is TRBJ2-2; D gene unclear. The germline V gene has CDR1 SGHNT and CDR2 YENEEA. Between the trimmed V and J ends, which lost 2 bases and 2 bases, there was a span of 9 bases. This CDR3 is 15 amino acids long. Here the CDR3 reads CASSLNGPNTGELFF. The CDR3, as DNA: TGTGCCAGCAGCTTAAACGGTCCTAACACCGGGGAGCTGTTTTTT.

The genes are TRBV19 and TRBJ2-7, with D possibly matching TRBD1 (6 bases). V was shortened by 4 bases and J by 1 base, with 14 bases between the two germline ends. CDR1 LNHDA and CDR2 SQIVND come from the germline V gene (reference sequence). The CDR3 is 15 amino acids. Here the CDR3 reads CASSNDRNPSYEQYF. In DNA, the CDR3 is TGTGCCAGTAGTAACGACAGGAATCCGTCCTACGAGCAGTACTTC.

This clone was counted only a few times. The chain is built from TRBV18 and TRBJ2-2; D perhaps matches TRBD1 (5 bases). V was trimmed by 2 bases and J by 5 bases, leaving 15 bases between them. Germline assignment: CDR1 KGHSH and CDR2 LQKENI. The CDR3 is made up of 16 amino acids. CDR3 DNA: TGTGCCAGCTCACCAGGGGCCTCGGCGGATACCGGGGAGCTGTTTTTT. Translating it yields CASSPGASADTGELFF. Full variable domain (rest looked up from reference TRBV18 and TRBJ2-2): NAGVMQNPRHLVRRRGQEARLRCSPMKGHSHVYWYRQLPEEGLKFMVYLQKENIIDESGMPKERFSAEFPKEGPSILRIQQVVRGDSAAYFCASSPGASADTGELFFGEGSRLTVL.

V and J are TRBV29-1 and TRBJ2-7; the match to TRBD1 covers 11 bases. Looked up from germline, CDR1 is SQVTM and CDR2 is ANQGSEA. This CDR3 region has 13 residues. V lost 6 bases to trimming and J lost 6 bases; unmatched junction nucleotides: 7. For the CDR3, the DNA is TGCAGCGTGCTCGGGACAGGGGGAAGCGAGCAGTACTTC. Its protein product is CSVLGTGGSEQYF.

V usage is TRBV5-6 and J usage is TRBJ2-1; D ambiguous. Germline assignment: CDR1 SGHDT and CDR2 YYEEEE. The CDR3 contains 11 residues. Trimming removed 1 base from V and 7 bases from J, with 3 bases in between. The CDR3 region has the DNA TGTGCCAGCAGCTTGTTTAATGAGCAGTTCTTC. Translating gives CASSLFNEQFF.

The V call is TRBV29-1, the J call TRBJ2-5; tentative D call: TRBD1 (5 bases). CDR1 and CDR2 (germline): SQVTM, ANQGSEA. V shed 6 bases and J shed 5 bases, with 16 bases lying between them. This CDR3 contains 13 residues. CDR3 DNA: TGCAGCGTGAAACAGGTAACGGCCGAGACCCAGTACTTC. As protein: CSVKQVTAETQYF.

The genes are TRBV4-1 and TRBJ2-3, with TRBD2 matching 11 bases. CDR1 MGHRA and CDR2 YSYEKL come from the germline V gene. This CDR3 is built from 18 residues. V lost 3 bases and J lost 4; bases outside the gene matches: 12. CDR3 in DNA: TGCGCCAGCAGCCACCGATTCACTAGCGGGAGTTCCCCAGATACGCAGTATTTT. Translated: CASSHRFTSGSSPDTQYF.

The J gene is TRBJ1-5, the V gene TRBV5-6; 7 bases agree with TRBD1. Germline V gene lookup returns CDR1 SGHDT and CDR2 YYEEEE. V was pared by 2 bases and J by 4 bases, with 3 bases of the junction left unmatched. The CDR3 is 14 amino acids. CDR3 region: CASSLGTANQPQHF. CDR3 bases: TGTGCCAGCAGCTTAGGGACAGCAAATCAGCCCCAGCATTTT. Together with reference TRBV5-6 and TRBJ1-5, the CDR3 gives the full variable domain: DAGVTQSPTHLIKTRGQQVTLRCSPKSGHDTVSWYQQALGQGPQFIFQYYEEEERQRGNFPDRFSGHQFPNYSSELNVNALLLGDSALYLCASSLGTANQPQHFGDGTRLSIL.

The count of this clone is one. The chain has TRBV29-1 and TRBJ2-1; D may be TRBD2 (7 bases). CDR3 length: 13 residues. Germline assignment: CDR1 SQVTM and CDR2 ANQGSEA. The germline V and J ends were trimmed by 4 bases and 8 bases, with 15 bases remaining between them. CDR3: CSVGLGGAHEQFF. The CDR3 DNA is TGCAGCGTTGGGTTGGGGGGGGCCCATGAGCAGTTCTTC.

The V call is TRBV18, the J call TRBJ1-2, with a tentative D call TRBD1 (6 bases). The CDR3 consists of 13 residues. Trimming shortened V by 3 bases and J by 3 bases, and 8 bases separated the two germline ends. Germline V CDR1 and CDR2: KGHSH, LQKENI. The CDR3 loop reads CASSPTGDYGYTF. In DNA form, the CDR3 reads TGTGCCAGCTCACCGACAGGAGACTATGGCTACACCTTC.

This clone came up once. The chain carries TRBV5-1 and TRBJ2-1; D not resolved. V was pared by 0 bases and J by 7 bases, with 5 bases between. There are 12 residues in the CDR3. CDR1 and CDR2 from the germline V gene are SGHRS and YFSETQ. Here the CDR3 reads CASSLERNEQFF. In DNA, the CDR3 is TGCGCCAGCAGCTTGGAAAGGAATGAGCAGTTCTTC.

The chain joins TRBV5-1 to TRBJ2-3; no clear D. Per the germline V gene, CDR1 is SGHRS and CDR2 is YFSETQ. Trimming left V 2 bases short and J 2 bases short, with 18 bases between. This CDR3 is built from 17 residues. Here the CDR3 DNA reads TGCGCCAGCAGCTTTAAGCTCGATCACGATAACACAGATACGCAGTATTTT. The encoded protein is CASSFKLDHDNTDTQYF.

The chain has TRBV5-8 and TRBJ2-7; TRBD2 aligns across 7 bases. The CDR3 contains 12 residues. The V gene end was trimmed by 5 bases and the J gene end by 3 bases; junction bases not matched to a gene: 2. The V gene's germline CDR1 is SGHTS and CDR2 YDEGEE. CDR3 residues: CASSPSGYEQYF. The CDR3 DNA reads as TGTGCCAGCAGTCCTAGCGGCTACGAGCAGTACTTC.